Below, 11 T cell receptor beta chains from the same sample are listed, as sequenced in a study of OX40 agonist ivuxolimab in advanced cancers. Libraries were prepared by immunoSEQ multiplex PCR; TCRdb keeps only in-frame clonotypes and omits some of them. This sample has about 79,000 clones, with 75% to 95% found just once. Material: CD4+ or CD8+ T cells sorted from blood, obtained in a trial of the OX40 agonist ivuxolimab. Receptors were obtained from an adult with an advanced solid tumor such as melanoma, head and neck, liver or kidney cancer.

In this sample, this clone turned up a few times. The V and J genes are TRBV30 and TRBJ2-1; 15 bases map to TRBD2. The CDR3 runs to 16 residues. V lost 1 base to trimming and J lost 8 bases; unmatched junction nucleotides: 6. Germline loops: CDR1 GTSNPN, CDR2 SVGIG (reference sequence). The CDR3 DNA reads as TGTGCCTGGAGTGGGGGACTAGCGGGAGGTTTTGATGAGCAGTTCTTC. Its translation: CAWSGGLAGGFDEQFF.

This clone was observed once. The rearrangement joins TRBV29-1 to TRBJ1-1, with D tentatively TRBD1 (6 bases). The germline V gene encodes CDR1 SQVTM and CDR2 ANQGSEA. Trimming cost V 6 bases and J 2 bases, with 13 bases left between them. CDR3 length: 13 amino acids. The CDR3 bases are TGCAGCGTGACTGGACAGCCTAACACTGAAGCTTTCTTT. Its protein product is CSVTGQPNTEAFF.

The rearrangement joins TRBV6-5 to TRBJ1-5, with no clear D. CDR3 length: 15 residues. V lost 0 bases and J 4 bases, leaving 10 bases between the germline ends. Germline V gene lookup returns CDR1 MNHEY and CDR2 SVGAGI. CDR3 coding DNA: TGTGCCAGCAGTTACTCTTTTGCTCAAAATCAGCCCCAGCATTTT. It is translated as CASSYSFAQNQPQHF.

This clone was seen only a few times. The gene calls are TRBV7-9 and TRBJ1-1; D perhaps matches TRBD1 (5 bases). Germline-derived CDR1 and CDR2 are SEHNR and FQNEAQ (reference sequence). The V end lost 6 bases, the J end lost 4 bases, and 12 bases lay between the germline ends. The CDR3 runs 13 residues. CDR3 residues: CASSPGLSTEAFF. DNA for the CDR3: TGTGCCAGCAGTCCAGGGTTATCCACTGAAGCTTTCTTT.

The genes are TRBV18 and TRBJ1-2, with TRBD1 identical over 7 bases. CDR3 length: 14 residues. Trimming removed 3 bases from V and 4 bases from J; junction bases left unmatched: 5. Germline lookup yields CDR1 KGHSH and CDR2 LQKENI. CDR3 DNA sequence: TGTGCCAGCTCACCCTCAGGGGGTATCTATGGCTACACCTTC. Encoded protein: CASSPSGGIYGYTF.

This chain uses TRBV6-5 with TRBJ2-3; the match to TRBD2 covers 10 bases. Per the germline V gene, CDR1 is MNHEY and CDR2 is SVGAGI. Trimming removed 6 bases from V and 5 bases from J; junction bases left unmatched: 8. The CDR3 has 15 residues. The CDR3 coding sequence is TGTGCCAGCAGGGAAAGACTAGCGGGTTTAGATACGCAGTATTTT. This encodes CASRERLAGLDTQYF.

This chain joins TRBV7-9 and TRBJ2-3; TRBD2 is a possible D gene (5 bases). Germline CDR1 reads SEHNR; CDR2 reads FQNEAQ (reference sequence). This CDR3 has 14 amino acids. Trimming stripped 3 bases from V and 2 bases from J, with 9 bases between. The CDR3 reads CASSFMGATDTQYF. CDR3 coding DNA: TGTGCCAGCAGCTTTATGGGAGCCACAGATACGCAGTATTTT. The full variable domain, completed using reference TRBV7-9 and TRBJ2-3, is DTGVSQNPRHKITKRGQNVTFRCDPISEHNRLYWYRQTLGQGPEFLTYFQNEAQLEKSRLLSDRFSAERPKGSFSTLEIQRTEQGDSAMYLCASSFMGATDTQYFGPGTRLTVL.

This clone was counted only a few times. The chain uses TRBV11-2 and TRBJ1-5, with 8 bases fitting TRBD1. J gave up 5 bases and V 5 bases, and 5 bases lay outside the gene matches. The CDR3 covers 14 residues. The V gene's germline CDR1 is SGHAT and CDR2 FQNNGV. CDR3 in amino acids: CASSQSGGDQPQHF. The CDR3 DNA is TGTGCCAGCAGCCAGTCAGGGGGCGATCAGCCCCAGCATTTT.

The V gene is TRBV6-5, the J gene TRBJ2-1, with D possibly TRBD2 on 6 matching bases. CDR3 length: 15 residues. V lost 5 bases to trimming and J lost 6 bases, with 17 bases between them. Germline V gives CDR1 MNHEY, CDR2 SVGAGI. Written as DNA, the CDR3 is TGTGCCAGCAGTCGCCCGGGACTCACCCTCAATGAGCAGTTCTTC. Translating gives CASSRPGLTLNEQFF.

This chain uses TRBV5-1 with TRBJ2-1, with D possibly TRBD2 on 5 matching bases. CDR3 length: 14 amino acids. V was trimmed by 4 bases and J by 9 bases, leaving 17 bases between them. Germline CDR1 reads SGHRS; CDR2 reads YFSETQ. DNA of the CDR3: TGCGCCAGCAGCAGAGAAGGACTTTCAGGTGAGCAGTTCTTC. Its translation: CASSREGLSGEQFF.

V and J are TRBV5-1 and TRBJ2-5; D remains ambiguous. Germline CDR1 and CDR2: SGHRS and YFSETQ. CDR3 length: 11 amino acids. V lost 1 base and J 2 bases, leaving 0 bases between the germline ends. Here the CDR3 reads CASSLQETQYF. CDR3 bases: TGCGCCAGCAGCTTGCAAGAGACCCAGTACTTC.